Listed here is a single TCR beta chain. The antigen remains undetermined. This sample stems from a study of T cells in narcolepsy. Study-wide points: In some patient and control memory CD4+ samples, autoreactive clones were absent.

The assay was immunoSEQ multiplex PCR, and TCRdb's table has in-frame clones only and misses some. Of tens of thousands of clones in the sample, roughly four fifths were seen once. This TCR was sampled from a human donor with narcolepsy. Material: CD45RA- memory CD4+ T cells from PBMCs.

In DNA form, the CDR3 reads TGTGCCAGCGAGGAGGGAAGCGGAATCACAGATACGCAGTATTTT. This gives the protein CASEEGSGITDTQYF. The V gene is TRBV28, the J gene TRBJ2-3, with TRBD2 as a possible D gene (6 bases). Germline V gene sequence: CDR1 MDHEN, CDR2 SYDVKM. V lost 8 bases and J lost 2, with 17 bases in between. The CDR3 covers 15 residues.